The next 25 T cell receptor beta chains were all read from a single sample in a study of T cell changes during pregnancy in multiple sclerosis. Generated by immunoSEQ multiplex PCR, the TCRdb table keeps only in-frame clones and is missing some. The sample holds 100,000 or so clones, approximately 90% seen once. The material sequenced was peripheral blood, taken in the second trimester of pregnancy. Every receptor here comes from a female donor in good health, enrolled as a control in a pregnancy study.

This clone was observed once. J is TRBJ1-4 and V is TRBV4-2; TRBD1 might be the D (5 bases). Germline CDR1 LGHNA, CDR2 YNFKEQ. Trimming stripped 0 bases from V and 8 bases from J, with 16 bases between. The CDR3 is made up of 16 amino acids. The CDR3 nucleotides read TGTGCCAGCAGCCAAGATCTTGCCAGGGCGGGGGAAAAACTGTTTTTT. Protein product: CASSQDLARAGEKLFF.

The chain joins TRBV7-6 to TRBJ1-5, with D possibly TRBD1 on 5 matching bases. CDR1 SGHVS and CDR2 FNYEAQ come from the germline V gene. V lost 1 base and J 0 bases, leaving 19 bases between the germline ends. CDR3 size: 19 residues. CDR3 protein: CASSLGAGLDAFSNQPQHF. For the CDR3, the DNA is TGTGCCAGCAGCTTAGGAGCAGGGTTAGATGCGTTTAGCAATCAGCCCCAGCATTTT.

The DNA for the CDR3 is TGTGCCAGCAGCGTCGAGAATGGTAGTGAGCAGTTCTTC. Its protein product is CASSVENGSEQFF. The gene calls are TRBV9 and TRBJ2-1, with D hard to call. This CDR3 has 13 amino acids. Per germline, CDR1 SGDLS and CDR2 YYNGEE. Trimming cost V 2 bases and J 9 bases, with 12 bases left between them.

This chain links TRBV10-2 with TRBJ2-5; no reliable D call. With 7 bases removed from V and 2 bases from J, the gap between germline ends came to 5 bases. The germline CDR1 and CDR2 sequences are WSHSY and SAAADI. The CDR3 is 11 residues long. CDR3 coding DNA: TGCGCCAGCAAACTGCAAGAGACCCAGTACTTC. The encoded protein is CASKLQETQYF.

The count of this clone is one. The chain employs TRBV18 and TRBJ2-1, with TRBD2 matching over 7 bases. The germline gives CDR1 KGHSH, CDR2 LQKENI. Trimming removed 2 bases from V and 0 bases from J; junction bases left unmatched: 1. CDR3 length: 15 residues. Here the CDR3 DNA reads TGTGCCAGCTCACCAGCTAGCGGCTCCTACAATGAGCAGTTCTTC. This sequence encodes CASSPASGSYNEQFF.

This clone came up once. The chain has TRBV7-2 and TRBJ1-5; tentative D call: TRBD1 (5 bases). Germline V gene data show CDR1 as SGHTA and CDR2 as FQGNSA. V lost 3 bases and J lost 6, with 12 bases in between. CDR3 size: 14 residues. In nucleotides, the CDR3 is TGTGCCAGCAGCTTGGCAGGGTGGGGTCAGCCCCAGCATTTT. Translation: CASSLAGWGQPQHF.

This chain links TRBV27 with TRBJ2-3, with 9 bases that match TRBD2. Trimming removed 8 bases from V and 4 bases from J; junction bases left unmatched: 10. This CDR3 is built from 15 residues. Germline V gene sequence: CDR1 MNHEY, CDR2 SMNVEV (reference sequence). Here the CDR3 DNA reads TGTGCCAGCCTCGCCGGGACTAGCATGGCAGATACGCAGTATTTT. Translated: CASLAGTSMADTQYF.

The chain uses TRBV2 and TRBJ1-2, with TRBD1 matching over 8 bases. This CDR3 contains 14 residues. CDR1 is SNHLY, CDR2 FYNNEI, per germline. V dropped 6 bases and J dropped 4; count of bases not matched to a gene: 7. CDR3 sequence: CASRADRGPYGYTF. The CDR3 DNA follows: TGTGCCAGCAGAGCCGACAGGGGCCCCTATGGCTACACCTTC.

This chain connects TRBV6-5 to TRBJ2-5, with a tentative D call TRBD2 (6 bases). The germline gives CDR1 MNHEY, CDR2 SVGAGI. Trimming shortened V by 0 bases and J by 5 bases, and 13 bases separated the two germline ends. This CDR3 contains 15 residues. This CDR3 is CASSYSRGRGETQYF. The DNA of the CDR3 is TGTGCCAGCAGTTACTCTCGGGGGAGAGGGGAGACCCAGTACTTC.

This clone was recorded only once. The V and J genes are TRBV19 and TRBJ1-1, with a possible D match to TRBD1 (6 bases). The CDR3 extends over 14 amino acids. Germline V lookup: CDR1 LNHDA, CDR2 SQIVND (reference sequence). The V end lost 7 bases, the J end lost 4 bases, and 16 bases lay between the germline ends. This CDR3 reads CASILQGGGTEAFF. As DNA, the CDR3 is TGTGCCAGTATTCTACAGGGAGGGGGCACTGAAGCTTTCTTT.

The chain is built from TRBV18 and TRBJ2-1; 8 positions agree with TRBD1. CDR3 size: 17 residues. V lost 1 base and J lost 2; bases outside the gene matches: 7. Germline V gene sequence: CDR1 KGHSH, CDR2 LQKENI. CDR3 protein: CASSPLNLTGAYNEQFF. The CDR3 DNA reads TGTGCCAGCTCACCACTGAATCTGACAGGGGCCTACAATGAGCAGTTCTTC.

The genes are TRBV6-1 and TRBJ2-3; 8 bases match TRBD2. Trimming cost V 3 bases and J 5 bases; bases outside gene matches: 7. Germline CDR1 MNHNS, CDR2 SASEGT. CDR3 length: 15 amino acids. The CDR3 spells CASSDGAGGKDTQYF. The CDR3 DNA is TGTGCCAGCAGTGACGGGGCGGGAGGTAAAGATACGCAGTATTTT.

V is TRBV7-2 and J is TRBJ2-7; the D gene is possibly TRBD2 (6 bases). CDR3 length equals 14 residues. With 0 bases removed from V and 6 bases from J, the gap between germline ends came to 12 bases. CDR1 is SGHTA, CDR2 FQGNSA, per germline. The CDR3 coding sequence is TGTGCCAGCAGCTTAGCGGGAGGATCGGGCGAGCAGTACTTC. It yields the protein CASSLAGGSGEQYF.

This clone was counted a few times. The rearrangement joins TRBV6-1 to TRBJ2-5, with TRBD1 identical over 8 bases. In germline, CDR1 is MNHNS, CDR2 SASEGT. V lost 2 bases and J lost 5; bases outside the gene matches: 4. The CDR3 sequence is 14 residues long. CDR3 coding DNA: TGTGCCAGCAGTGAACAGGGGGCAGGGGAGACCCAGTACTTC. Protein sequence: CASSEQGAGETQYF.

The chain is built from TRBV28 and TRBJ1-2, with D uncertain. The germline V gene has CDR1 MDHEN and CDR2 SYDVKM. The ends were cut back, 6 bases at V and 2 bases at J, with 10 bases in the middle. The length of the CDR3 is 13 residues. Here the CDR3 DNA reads TGTGCCAGCAGGCCGGGTTTCAACTATGGCTACACCTTC. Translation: CASRPGFNYGYTF.

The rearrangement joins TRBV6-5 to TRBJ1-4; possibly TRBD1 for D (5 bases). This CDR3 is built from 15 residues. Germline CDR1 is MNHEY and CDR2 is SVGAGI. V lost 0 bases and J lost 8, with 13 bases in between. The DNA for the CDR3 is TGTGCCAGCAGTTACTCGATTCTGGGGCGGGAAAAACTGTTTTTT. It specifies CASSYSILGREKLFF.

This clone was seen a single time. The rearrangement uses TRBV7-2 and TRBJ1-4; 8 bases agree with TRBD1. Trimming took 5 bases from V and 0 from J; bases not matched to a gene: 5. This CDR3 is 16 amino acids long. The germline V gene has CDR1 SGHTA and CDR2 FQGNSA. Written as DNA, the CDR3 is TGTGCCAGCAGCCGGACAGGGTATGCAACTAATGAAAAACTGTTTTTT. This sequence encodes CASSRTGYATNEKLFF.

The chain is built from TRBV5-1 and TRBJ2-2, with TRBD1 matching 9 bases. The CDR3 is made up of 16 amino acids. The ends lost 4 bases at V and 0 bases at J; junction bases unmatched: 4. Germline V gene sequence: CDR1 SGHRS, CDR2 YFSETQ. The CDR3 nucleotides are TGCGCCAGCAGCAGGGGACAGGGAACGAACACCGGGGAGCTGTTTTTT. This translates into CASSRGQGTNTGELFF. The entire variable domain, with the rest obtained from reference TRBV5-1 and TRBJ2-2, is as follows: KAGVTQTPRYLIKTRGQQVTLSCSPISGHRSVSWYQQTPGQGLQFLFEYFSETQRNKGNFPGRFSGRQFSNSRSEMNVSTLELGDSALYLCASSRGQGTNTGELFFGEGSRLTVL.

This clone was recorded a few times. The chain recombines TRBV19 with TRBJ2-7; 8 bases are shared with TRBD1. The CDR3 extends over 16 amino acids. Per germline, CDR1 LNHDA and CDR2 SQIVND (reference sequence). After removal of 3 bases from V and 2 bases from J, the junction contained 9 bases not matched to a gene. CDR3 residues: CASSIARGQGAYEQYF. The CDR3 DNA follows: TGTGCCAGTAGTATTGCCAGGGGGCAGGGGGCCTACGAGCAGTACTTC.

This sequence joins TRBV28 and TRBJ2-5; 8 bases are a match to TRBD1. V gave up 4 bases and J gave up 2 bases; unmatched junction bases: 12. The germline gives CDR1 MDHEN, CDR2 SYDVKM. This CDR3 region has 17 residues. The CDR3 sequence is CASSYQGALGLQETQYF. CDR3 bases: TGTGCCAGCAGTTATCAGGGGGCGCTAGGTTTACAAGAGACCCAGTACTTC. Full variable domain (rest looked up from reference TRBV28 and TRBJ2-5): DVKVTQSSRYLVKRTGEKVFLECVQDMDHENMFWYRQDPGLGLRLIYFSYDVKMKEKGDIPEGYSVSREKKERFSLILESASTNQTSMYLCASSYQGALGLQETQYFGPGTRLLVL.

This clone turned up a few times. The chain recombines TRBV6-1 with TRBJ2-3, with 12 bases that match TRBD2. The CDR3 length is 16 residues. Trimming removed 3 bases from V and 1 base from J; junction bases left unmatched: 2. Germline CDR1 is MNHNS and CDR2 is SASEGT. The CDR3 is CASSETSGGGTDTQYF. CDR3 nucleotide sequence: TGTGCCAGCAGTGAGACTAGCGGGGGAGGCACAGATACGCAGTATTTT.

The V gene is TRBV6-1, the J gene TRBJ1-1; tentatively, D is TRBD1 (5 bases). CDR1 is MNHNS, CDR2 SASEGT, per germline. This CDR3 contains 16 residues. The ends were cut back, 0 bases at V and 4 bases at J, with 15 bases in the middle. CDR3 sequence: CASSEAYRGTGTEAFF. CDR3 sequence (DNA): TGTGCCAGCAGTGAAGCTTATCGGGGGACGGGCACTGAAGCTTTCTTT.

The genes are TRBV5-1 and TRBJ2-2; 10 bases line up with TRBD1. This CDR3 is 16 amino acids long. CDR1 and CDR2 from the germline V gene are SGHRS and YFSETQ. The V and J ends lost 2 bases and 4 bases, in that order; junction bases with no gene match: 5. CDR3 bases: TGCGCCAGCAGCTTCCCGGGACAGGGGATCACCGGGGAGCTGTTTTTT. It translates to CASSFPGQGITGELFF.

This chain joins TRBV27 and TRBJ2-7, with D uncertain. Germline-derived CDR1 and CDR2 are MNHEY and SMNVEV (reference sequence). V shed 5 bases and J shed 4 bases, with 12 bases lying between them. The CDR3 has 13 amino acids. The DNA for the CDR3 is TGTGCCAGCAGTCCGAGCAACCCGTACGAGCAGTACTTC. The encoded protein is CASSPSNPYEQYF.

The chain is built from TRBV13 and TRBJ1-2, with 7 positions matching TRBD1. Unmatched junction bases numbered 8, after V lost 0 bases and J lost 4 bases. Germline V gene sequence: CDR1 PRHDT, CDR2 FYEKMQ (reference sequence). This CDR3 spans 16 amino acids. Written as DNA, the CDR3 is TGTGCCAGCAGCTTAGGCCCCCGACAGGGAGGCTATGGCTACACCTTC. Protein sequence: CASSLGPRQGGYGYTF.